The sequence of this T cell receptor beta chain was determined in a study of CD4 T cells in relation to SARS-CoV-2 and coronaviruses. The table came from immunoSEQ multiplex PCR; TCRdb's copy has only in-frame clones and leaves some out. The sample shows some 70,000 clones, 93% of them seen only once. Before the COVID-19 pandemic, during about 2010-2018, CD4+ T cells were taken from unexposed donors. Looked up from germline, CDR1 is ENHRY and CDR2 is SYGVKD. V was pared by 2 bases and J by 1 base, with 2 bases of the junction left unmatched. The CDR3 spans 15 residues. The V and J genes are TRBV10-3 and TRBJ2-3; 8 nucleotides agree with TRBD2. This sequence originates from a human donor in good health. Specimen: naive CD4+ T cells from PBMCs. Noted subset: naive CD4+ T cells isolated by negative enrichment. The CDR3 protein is CAISERRGGTDTQYF. The DNA for the CDR3 is TGTGCCATCAGTGAGCGGCGGGGGGGCACAGATACGCAGTATTTT.